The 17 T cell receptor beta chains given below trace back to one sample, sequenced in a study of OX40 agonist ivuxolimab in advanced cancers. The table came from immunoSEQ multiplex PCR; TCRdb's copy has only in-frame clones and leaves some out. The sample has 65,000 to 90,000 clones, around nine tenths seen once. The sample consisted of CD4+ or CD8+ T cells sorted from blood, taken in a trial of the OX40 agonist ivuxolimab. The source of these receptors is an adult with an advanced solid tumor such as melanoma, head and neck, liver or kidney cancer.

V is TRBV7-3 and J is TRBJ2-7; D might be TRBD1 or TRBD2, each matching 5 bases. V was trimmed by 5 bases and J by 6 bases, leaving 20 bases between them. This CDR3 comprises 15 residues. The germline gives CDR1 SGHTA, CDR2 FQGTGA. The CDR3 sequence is CASSTGAGPLTEQYF. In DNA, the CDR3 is TGTGCCAGCAGCACCGGGGCAGGACCCTTGACCGAGCAGTACTTC.

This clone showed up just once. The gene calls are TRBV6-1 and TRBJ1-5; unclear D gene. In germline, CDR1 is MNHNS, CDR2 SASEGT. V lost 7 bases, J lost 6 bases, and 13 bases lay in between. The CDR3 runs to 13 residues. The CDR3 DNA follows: TGTGCCAGCACCGGGTCGTTCGTTCAGCCCCAGCATTTT. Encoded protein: CASTGSFVQPQHF.

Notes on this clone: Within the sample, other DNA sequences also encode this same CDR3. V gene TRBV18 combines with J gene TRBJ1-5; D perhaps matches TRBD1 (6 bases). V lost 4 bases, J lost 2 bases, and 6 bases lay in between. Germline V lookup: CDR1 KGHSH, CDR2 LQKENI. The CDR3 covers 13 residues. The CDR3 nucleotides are TGTGCCAGCTCACAGGGGGGCAATCAGCCCCAGCATTTT. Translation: CASSQGGNQPQHF.

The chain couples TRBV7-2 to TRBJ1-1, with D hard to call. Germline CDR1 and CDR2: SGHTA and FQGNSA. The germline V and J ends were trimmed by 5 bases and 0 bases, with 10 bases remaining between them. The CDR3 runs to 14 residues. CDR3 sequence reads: CASSPWTVNTEAFF. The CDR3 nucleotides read TGTGCCAGCAGCCCGTGGACGGTGAACACTGAAGCTTTCTTT.

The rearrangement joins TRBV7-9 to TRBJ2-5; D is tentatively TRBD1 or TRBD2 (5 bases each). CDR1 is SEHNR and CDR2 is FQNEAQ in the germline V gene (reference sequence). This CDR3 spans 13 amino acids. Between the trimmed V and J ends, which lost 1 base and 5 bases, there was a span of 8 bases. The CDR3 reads CASSLVGTETQYF. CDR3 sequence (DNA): TGTGCCAGCAGCTTAGTCGGGACGGAGACCCAGTACTTC.

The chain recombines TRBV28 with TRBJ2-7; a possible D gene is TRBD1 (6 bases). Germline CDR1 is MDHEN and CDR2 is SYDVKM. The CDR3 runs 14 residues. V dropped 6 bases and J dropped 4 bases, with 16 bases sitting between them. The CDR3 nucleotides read TGTGCCAGCAGGGGACACCGTATCGTGTACGAGCAGTACTTC. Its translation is CASRGHRIVYEQYF.

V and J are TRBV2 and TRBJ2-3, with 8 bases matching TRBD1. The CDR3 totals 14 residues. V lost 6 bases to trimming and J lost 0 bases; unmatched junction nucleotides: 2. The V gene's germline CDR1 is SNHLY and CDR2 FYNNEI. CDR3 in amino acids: CASRRDRSTDTQYF. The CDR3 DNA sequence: TGTGCCAGCAGACGGGACAGGAGCACAGATACGCAGTATTTT.

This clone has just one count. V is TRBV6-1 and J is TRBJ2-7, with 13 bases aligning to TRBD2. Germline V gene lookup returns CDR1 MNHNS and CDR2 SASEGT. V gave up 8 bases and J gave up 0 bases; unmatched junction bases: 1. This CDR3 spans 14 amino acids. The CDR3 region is CASRTSGSSYEQYF. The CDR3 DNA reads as TGTGCCAGCCGGACTAGCGGGAGCTCCTACGAGCAGTACTTC.

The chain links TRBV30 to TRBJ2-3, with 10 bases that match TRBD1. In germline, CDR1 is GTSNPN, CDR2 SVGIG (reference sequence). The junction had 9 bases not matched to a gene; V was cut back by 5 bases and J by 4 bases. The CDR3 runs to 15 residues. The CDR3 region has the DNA TGTGCCTGGGCCCGAAGGACAGGGGGGGCAGATACGCAGTATTTT. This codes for CAWARRTGGADTQYF.

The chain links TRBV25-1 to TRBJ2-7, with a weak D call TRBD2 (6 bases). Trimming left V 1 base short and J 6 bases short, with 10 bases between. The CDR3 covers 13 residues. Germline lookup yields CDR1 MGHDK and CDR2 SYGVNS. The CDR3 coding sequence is TGTGCCAGCAGTGAATTTGGACTATCCGAGCAGTACTTC. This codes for CASSEFGLSEQYF.

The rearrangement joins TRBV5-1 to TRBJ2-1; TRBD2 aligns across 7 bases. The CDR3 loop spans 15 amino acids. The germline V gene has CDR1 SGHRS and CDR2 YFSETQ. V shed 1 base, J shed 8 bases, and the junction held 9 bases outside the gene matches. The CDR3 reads CASSLPSGPADEQFF. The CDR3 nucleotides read TGCGCCAGCAGCTTGCCTAGCGGACCCGCGGATGAGCAGTTCTTC.

The CDR3 region is CASSLPRGASYNEQFF. The CDR3 nucleotides read TGCGCCAGCAGCTTGCCCCGGGGGGCCTCCTACAATGAGCAGTTCTTC. The rearrangement links TRBV5-1 to TRBJ2-1; the D gene is possibly TRBD2 (7 bases). Deletions cut 1 base from V and 0 bases from J, with 11 bases between. Germline lookup yields CDR1 SGHRS and CDR2 YFSETQ. CDR3 size: 16 residues.

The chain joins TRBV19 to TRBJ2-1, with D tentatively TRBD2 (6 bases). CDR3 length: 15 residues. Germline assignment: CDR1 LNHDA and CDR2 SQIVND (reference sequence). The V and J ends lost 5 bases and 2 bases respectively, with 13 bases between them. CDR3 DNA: TGTGCCAGTAGTCCCGAGGGAGGACCCTACAATGAGCAGTTCTTC. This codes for CASSPEGGPYNEQFF.

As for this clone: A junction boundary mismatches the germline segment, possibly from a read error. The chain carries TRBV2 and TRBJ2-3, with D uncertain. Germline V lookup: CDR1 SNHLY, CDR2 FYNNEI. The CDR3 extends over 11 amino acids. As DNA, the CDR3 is TGTGCCAGCAGTGAAAGGGCCGCCCTGGTATTT. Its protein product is CASSERAALVF.

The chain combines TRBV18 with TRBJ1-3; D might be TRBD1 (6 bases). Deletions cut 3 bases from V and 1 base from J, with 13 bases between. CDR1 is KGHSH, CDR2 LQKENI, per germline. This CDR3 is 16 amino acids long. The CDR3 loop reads CASSPGQWGSGNTIYF. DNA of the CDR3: TGTGCCAGCTCACCGGGACAATGGGGTTCTGGAAACACCATATATTTT.

The CDR3 reads CASLRDSGAYNEQFF. CDR3 bases: TGTGCCTCCCTACGAGATAGCGGGGCGTACAATGAGCAGTTCTTC. The gene calls are TRBV19 and TRBJ2-1, with 8 bases matching TRBD2. Germline V gene lookup returns CDR1 LNHDA and CDR2 SQIVND (reference sequence). This CDR3 contains 15 residues. V dropped 11 bases and J dropped 4; count of bases not matched to a gene: 13.

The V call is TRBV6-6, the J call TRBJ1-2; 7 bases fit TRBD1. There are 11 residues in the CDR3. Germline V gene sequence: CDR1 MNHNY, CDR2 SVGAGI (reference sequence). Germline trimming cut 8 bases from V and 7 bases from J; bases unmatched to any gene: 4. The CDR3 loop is CASSYRGGYTF. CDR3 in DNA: TGTGCCAGCTCCTACAGGGGTGGCTACACCTTC.